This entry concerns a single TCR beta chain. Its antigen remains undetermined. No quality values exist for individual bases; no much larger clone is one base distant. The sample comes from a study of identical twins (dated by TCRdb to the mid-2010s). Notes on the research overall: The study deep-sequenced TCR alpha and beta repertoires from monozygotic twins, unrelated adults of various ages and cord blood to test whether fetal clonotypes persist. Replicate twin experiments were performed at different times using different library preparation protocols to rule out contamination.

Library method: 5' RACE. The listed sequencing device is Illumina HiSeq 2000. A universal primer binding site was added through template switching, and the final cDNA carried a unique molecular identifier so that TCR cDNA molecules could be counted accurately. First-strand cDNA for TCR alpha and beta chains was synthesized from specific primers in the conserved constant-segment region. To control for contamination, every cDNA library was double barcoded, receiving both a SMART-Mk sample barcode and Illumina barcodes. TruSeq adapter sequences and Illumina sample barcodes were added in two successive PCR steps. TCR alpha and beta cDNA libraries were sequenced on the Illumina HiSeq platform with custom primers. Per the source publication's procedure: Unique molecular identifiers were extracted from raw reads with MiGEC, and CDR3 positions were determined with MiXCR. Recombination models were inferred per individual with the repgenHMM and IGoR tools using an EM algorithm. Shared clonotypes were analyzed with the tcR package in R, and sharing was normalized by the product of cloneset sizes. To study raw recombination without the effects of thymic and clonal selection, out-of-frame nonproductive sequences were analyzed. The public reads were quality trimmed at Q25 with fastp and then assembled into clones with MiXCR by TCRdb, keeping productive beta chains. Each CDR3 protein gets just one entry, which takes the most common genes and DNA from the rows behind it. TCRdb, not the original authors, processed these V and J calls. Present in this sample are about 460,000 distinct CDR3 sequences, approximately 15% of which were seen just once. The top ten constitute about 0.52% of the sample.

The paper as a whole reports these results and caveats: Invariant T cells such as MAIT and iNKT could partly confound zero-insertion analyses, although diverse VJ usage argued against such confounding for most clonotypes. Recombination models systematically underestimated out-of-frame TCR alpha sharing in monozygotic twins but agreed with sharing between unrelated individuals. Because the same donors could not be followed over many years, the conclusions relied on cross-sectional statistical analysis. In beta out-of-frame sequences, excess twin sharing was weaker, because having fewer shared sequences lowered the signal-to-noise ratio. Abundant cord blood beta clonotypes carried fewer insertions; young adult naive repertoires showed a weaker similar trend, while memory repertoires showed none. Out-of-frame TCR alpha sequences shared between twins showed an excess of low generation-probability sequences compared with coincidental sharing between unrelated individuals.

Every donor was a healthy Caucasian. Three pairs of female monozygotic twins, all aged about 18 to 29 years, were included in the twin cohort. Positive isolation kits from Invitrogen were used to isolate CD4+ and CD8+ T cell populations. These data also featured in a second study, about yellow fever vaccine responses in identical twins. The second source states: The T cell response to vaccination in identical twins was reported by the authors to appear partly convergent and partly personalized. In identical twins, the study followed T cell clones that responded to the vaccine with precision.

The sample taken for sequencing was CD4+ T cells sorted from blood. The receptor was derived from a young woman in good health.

The CDR3 here reads CASSTGGGNGYTF. The DNA sequence follows: TGTGCCAGCAGCACAGGGGGCGGTAATGGCTACACCTTC. The sequence joins TRBV2 to TRBJ1-2; TRBD1 matches 9 bases in the middle. The junction shows trimming of 6 bases on V and 6 bases on J, and the gene matches do not reach 5 bases of it. The CDR3 measures 13 amino acids from cysteine to phenylalanine. The sequence is cut down to CDR3 DNA, 39 bases in frame from base 1. According to the germline V gene, CDR1 reads SNHLY and CDR2 reads FYNNEI.